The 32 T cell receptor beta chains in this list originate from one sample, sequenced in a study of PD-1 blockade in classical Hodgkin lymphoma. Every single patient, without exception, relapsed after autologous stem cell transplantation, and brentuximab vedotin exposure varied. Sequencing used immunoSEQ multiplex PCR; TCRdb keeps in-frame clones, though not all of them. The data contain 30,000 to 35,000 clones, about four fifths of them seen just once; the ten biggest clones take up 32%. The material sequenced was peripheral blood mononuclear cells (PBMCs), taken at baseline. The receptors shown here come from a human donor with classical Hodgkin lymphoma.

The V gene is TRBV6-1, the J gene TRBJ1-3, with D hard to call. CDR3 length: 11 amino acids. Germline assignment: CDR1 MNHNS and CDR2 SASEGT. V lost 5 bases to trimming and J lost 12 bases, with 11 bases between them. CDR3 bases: TGTGCCAGCAGTTGGACCTGGAGCATATATTTT. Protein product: CASSWTWSIYF.

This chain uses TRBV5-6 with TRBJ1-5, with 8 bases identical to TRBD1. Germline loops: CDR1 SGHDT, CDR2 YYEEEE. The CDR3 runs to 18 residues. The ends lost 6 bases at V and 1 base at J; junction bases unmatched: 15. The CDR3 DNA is TGTGCCAGCATCCCGTCAGGGGGCGCAGGATGGAGCAATCAGCCCCAGCATTTT. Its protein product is CASIPSGGAGWSNQPQHF.

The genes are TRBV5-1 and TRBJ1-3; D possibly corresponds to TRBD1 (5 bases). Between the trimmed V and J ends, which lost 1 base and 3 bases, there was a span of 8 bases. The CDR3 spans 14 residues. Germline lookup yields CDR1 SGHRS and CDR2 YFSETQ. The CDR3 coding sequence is TGCGCCAGCAGCTTGACAGGCTATGGAAACACCATATATTTT. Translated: CASSLTGYGNTIYF.

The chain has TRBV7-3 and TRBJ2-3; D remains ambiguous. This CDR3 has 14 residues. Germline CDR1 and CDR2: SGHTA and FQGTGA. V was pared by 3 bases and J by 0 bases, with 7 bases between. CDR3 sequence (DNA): TGTGCCAGCAGCTTGAGTACTAGCACAGATACGCAGTATTTT. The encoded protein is CASSLSTSTDTQYF. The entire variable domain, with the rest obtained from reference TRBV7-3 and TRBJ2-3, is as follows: GAGVSQTPSNKVTEKGKYVELRCDPISGHTALYWYRQSLGQGPEFLIYFQGTGAADDSGLPNDRFFAVRPEGSVSTLKIQRTERGDSAVYLCASSLSTSTDTQYFGPGTRLTVL.

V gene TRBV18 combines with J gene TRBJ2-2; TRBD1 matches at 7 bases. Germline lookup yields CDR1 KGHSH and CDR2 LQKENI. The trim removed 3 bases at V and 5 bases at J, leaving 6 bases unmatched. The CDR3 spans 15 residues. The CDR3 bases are TGTGCCAGCTCACCCCGACAGGGCGATACCGGGGAGCTGTTTTTT. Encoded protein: CASSPRQGDTGELFF.

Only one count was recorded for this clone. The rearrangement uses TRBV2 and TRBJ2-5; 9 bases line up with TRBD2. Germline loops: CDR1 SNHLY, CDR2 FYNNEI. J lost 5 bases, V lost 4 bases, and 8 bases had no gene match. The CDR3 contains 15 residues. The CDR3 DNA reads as TGTGCCAGCAGTGGCGGGGGGGGGCCTGTGGAGACCCAGTACTTC. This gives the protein CASSGGGGPVETQYF.

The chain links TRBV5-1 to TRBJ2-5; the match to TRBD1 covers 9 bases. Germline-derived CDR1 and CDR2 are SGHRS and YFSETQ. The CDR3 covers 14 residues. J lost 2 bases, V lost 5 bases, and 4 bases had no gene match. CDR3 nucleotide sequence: TGCGCCAGCAGTCGGGACAGGGTACAAGAGACCCAGTACTTC. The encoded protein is CASSRDRVQETQYF. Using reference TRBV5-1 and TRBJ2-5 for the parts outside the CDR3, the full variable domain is KAGVTQTPRYLIKTRGQQVTLSCSPISGHRSVSWYQQTPGQGLQFLFEYFSETQRNKGNFPGRFSGRQFSNSRSEMNVSTLELGDSALYLCASSRDRVQETQYFGPGTRLLVL.

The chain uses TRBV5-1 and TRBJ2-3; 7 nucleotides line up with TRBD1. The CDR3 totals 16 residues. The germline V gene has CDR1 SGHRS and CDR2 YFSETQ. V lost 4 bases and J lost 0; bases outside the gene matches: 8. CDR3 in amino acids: CASSAVQGLSTDTQYF. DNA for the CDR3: TGCGCCAGCAGCGCGGTACAGGGGCTAAGCACAGATACGCAGTATTTT.

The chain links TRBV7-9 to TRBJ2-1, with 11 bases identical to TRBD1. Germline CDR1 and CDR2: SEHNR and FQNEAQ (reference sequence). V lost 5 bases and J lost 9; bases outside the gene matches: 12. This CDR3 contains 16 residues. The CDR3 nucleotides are TGTGCCAGCAGCGTACCTCCGGGACAGGGGGTTGGTGAGCAGTTCTTC. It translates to CASSVPPGQGVGEQFF.

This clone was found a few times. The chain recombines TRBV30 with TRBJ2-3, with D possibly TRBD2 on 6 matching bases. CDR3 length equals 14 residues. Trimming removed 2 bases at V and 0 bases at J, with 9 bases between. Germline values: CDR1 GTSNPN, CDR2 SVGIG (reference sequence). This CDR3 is CAWSRGFSTDTQYF. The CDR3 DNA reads TGTGCCTGGAGTCGGGGGTTTAGCACAGATACGCAGTATTTT.

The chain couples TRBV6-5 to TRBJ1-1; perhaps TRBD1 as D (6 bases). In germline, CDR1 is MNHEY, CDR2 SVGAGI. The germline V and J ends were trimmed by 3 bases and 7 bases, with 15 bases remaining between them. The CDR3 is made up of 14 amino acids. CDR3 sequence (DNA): TGTGCCAGCAGTTATTTGGGGGGCCGGGTTGAAGCTTTCTTT. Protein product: CASSYLGGRVEAFF.

CDR3 sequence: CASSAVTGSYGYTF. The CDR3 nucleotides are TGTGCCAGCAGCGCGGTGACAGGGAGCTATGGCTACACCTTC. The chain recombines TRBV9 with TRBJ1-2; 7 bases are a match to TRBD1. This CDR3 is built from 14 residues. From germline, CDR1 is SGDLS and CDR2 YYNGEE. After removal of 3 bases from V and 4 bases from J, the junction contained 6 bases not matched to a gene.

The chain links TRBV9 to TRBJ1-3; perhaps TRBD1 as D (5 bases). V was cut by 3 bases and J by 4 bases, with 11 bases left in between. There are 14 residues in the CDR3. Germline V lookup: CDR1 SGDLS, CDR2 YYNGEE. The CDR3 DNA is TGTGCCAGCAGCGCCGAGGGGCGCGGAAACACCATATATTTT. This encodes CASSAEGRGNTIYF.

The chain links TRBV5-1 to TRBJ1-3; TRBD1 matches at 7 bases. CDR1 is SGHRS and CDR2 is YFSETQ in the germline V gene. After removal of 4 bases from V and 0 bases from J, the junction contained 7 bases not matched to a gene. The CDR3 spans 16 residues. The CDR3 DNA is TGCGCCAGCAGCGATGGACAGGCGAGCTCTGGAAACACCATATATTTT. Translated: CASSDGQASSGNTIYF.

The DNA of the CDR3 is TGTGCCAGCAGCTTGCAGGGGGCGGAAGAGACCCAGTACTTC. Protein product: CASSLQGAEETQYF. The rearrangement links TRBV5-4 to TRBJ2-5; 8 bases line up with TRBD1. The CDR3 spans 14 residues. CDR1 and CDR2 (germline): SGHNT, YYREEE (reference sequence). The junction had 2 bases not matched to a gene; V was cut back by 1 base and J by 3 bases.

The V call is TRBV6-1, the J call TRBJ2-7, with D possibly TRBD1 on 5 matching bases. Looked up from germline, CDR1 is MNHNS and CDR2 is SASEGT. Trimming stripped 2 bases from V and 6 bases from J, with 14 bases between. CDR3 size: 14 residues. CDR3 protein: CASSESQGAVEQYF. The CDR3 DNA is TGTGCCAGCAGTGAAAGCCAGGGCGCGGTCGAGCAGTACTTC.

As DNA, the CDR3 is TGTGCCAGTAGTTCCATCCAGCCCCAGCATTTT. Protein: CASSSIQPQHF. The J gene is TRBJ1-5, the V gene TRBV19; D gene ambiguous. Trimming stripped 5 bases from V and 7 bases from J, with 6 bases between. CDR1 is LNHDA, CDR2 SQIVND, per germline (reference sequence). The CDR3 contains 11 residues.

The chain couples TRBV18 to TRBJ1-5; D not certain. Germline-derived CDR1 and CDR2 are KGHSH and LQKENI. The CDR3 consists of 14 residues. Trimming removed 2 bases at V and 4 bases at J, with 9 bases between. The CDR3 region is CASSPYTANQPQHF. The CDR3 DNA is TGTGCCAGCTCACCATACACAGCGAATCAGCCCCAGCATTTT.

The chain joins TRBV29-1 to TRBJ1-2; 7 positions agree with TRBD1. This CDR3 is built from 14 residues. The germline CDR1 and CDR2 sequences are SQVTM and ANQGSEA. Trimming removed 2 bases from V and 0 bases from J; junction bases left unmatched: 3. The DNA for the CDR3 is TGCAGCGTTGAACGACAGGGATCTAACTATGGCTACACCTTC. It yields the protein CSVERQGSNYGYTF. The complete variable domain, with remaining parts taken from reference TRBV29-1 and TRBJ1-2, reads SAVISQKPSRDICQRGTSLTIQCQVDSQVTMMFWYRQQPGQSLTLIATANQGSEATYESGFVIDKFPISRPNLTFSTLTVSNMSPEDSSIYLCSVERQGSNYGYTFGSGTRLTVV.

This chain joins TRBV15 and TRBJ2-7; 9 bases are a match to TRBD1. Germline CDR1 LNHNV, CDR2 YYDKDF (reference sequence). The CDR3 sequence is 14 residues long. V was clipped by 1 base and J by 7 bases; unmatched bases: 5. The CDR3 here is CATSRGTGALEQYF. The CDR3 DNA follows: TGTGCCACCAGCAGAGGGACAGGGGCCCTTGAGCAGTACTTC.

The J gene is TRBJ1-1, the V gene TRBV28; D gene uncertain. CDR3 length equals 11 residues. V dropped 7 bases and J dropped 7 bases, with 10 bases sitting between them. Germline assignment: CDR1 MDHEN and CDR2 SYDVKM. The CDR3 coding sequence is TGTGCCAGCATCGCAGGAGATGAAGCTTTCTTT. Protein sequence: CASIAGDEAFF.

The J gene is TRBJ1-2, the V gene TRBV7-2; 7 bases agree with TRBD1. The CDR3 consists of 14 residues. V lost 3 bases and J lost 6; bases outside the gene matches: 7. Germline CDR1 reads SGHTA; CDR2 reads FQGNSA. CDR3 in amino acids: CASSFDREGNGYTF. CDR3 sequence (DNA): TGTGCCAGCAGCTTCGACAGGGAGGGCAATGGCTACACCTTC.

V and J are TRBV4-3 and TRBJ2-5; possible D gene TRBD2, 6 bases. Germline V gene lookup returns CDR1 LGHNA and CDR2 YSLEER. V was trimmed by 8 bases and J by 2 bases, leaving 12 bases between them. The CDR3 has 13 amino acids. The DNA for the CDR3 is TGCGCCAGCTCCCTAGCGATTCAAGAGACCCAGTACTTC. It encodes CASSLAIQETQYF.

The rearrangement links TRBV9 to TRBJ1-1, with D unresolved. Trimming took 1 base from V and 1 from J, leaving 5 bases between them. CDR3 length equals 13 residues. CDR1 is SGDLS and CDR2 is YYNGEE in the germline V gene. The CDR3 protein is CASSVSRNTEAFF. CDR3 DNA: TGTGCCAGCAGCGTAAGTAGGAACACTGAAGCTTTCTTT.

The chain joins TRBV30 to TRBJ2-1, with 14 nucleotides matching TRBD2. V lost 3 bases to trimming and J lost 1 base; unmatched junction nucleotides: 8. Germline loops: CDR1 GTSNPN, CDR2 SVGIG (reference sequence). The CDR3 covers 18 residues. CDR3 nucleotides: TGTGCCTGGAGCGTAGGCCGGACTAGCGGGGGGTCCTACAATGAGCAGTTCTTC. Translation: CAWSVGRTSGGSYNEQFF.

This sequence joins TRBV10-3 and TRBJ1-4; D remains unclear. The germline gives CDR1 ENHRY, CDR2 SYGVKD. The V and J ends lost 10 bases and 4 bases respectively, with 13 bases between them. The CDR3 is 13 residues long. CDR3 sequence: CATGRLLNEKLFF. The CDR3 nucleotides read TGTGCCACCGGACGACTTCTTAATGAAAAACTGTTTTTT.

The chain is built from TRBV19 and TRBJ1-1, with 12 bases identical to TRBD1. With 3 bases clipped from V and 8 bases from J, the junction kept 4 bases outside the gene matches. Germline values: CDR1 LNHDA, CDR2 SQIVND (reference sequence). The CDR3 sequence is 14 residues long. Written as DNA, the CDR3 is TGTGCCAGTAGTATCGGGGACAGGGGGCGAGAAGCTTTCTTT. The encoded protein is CASSIGDRGREAFF.

Here the CDR3 DNA reads TGTGCCAGTAGTGTCAGTGGTCGCAGTCCCAATGGCTACACCTTC. Translated: CASSVSGRSPNGYTF. This chain joins TRBV19 and TRBJ1-2; D ambiguous. Deletions cut 5 bases from V and 6 bases from J, with 19 bases between. The CDR3 length is 15 residues. Germline CDR1 is LNHDA and CDR2 is SQIVND (reference sequence).

CDR3 amino acids: CASSLDRGNGYTF. The DNA for the CDR3 is TGTGCCAGCAGCCTCGACAGGGGTAATGGCTACACCTTC. This chain uses TRBV9 with TRBJ1-2, with 8 bases identical to TRBD1. The germline V gene has CDR1 SGDLS and CDR2 YYNGEE. The CDR3 length is 13 residues. V lost 4 bases and J lost 6; bases outside the gene matches: 5.

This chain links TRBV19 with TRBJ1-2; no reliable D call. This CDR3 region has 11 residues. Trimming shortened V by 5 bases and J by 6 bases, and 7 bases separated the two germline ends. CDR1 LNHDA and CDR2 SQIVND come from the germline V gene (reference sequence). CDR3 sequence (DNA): TGTGCCAGTAGTTTAGGCAATGGCTACACCTTC. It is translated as CASSLGNGYTF.

DNA of the CDR3: TGTGCTAGTGCCCCGGCTTCCTACGAGCAGTACTTC. It specifies CASAPASYEQYF. The V and J genes are TRBV12-5 and TRBJ2-7; no clear D gene. Germline values: CDR1 LGHNT, CDR2 FRNRAP. This CDR3 region has 12 residues. Trimming took off 7 bases at V and 1 base at J, with 8 bases between the two ends.

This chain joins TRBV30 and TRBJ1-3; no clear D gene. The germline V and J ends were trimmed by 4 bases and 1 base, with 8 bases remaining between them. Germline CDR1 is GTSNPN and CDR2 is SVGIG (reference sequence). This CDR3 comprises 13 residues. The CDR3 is CAWTPSSGNTIYF. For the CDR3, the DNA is TGTGCCTGGACCCCGAGTTCTGGAAACACCATATATTTT.